The source of this TCR beta chain is a study of CD8 T cells in ankylosing spondylitis. Study-wide findings and caveats: A CD8+ phenotype characterized the disease-linked clones, which were relatively rare in peripheral blood. Among TCR beta sequences, a motif of several highly homologous variants appeared characteristic of ankylosing spondylitis blood. Prior literature has documented some motif variants in synovial fluid and blood from reactive arthritis. Researchers reportedly found disease-linked clones significantly enriched in matched ankylosing spondylitis synovial fluid.

The germline gives CDR1 ENHRY, CDR2 SYGVKD. V was pared by 6 bases and J by 5 bases, with 7 bases of the junction left unmatched. This CDR3 has 14 residues. TCRdb recomputed calls from the 5' RACE reads with MiXCR, one row per CDR3 protein. Among about 340,000 distinct CDR3 sequences, roughly 15% were seen once, and the ten largest hold less than 1.1%. This clonotype appeared a few times. Its matching antigen is unknown. This clonotype was sampled from a male donor with ankylosing spondylitis or in good health (not recorded which). The specimen was blood, either unsorted or a sorted T cell fraction (not recorded which). This chain uses TRBV10-3 with TRBJ2-3; 8 positions agree with TRBD2. This CDR3 is CAISELAERDTQYF. The CDR3 nucleotides read TGTGCCATCAGCGAACTAGCGGAAAGAGATACGCAGTATTTT.